Presented here are 20 T cell receptor beta chains from one specimen sequenced in a study of T cells in women clearing cervical HPV infection. Some clones are missing from TCRdb's copy, which holds only in-frame ones; the method was immunoSEQ multiplex PCR. This sample's table reports tens of thousands of clones. Sequenced: blood buffy coat. Receptors originate from a woman between 18 and 69 years old with a cervical HPV16 infection that either progressed to CIN3+ or cleared (not recorded which).

Remarks on this clone: The read terminates 3 residues ahead of where the CDR3 ends, so the germline J gene completes it. The chain recombines TRBV5-8 with TRBJ1-2; TRBD1 aligns across 11 bases. The germline V gene encodes CDR1 SGHTS and CDR2 YDEGEE. Germline trimming cut 3 bases from V and 2 bases from J; bases unmatched to any gene: 3. The CDR3 runs to 15 residues. The chain's CDR3 is CASSSRTGGNYGYTF. Partial CDR3 DNA: TGTGCCAGCAGCTCGAGGACAGGGGGCAACTATGGC.

Worth noting for this clone: The missing CDR3 end, 3 residues past where the read stops, is filled in from the germline J gene. V usage is TRBV5-5 and J usage is TRBJ1-6; D is perhaps TRBD1 (6 bases). Trimming cost V 4 bases and J 7 bases, with 15 bases left between them. CDR3 length: 15 amino acids. The germline gives CDR1 SGHKS, CDR2 YYEKEE (reference sequence). The CDR3 bases that were read are TGTGCCAGCAGCCAAAGGACAGCTTTCAATTCACCC. The encoded protein is CASSQRTAFNSP. The full CDR3 protein reads CASSQRTAFNSPLHF.

Remarks on this clone: The read finishes 3 residues shy of the CDR3 end, and the germline J gene is used to complete it. This chain uses TRBV7-3 with TRBJ2-1; maybe TRBD1 (5 bases). CDR3 length: 15 residues. V was clipped by 2 bases and J by 7 bases, with 15 bases between them. Germline V gene lookup returns CDR1 SGHTA and CDR2 FQGTGA. CDR3: CASSLHHSWTNEQFF. The sequenced part of the CDR3 DNA is TGTGCCAGCAGCTTACACCATTCGTGGACAAATGAG.

On this clone: The read ends 3 residues before the CDR3 terminus; that terminus is restored from the germline J gene. The chain couples TRBV10-3 to TRBJ2-7; tentatively, D is TRBD2 (6 bases). The ends were cut back, 0 bases at V and 5 bases at J, with 11 bases in the middle. Germline CDR1 ENHRY, CDR2 SYGVKD. CDR3 length equals 14 residues. Partial CDR3 DNA: TGTGCCATCAGTGAGTCTTGGGGGGACCACGAG. Protein product: CAISESWGDHE. The CDR3 reads in full as CAISESWGDHEQYF.

In regard to this clone: Sequencing ends 3 residues short of the CDR3 end; the germline J gene provides the rest. This chain connects TRBV12-5 to TRBJ2-5; 12 bases are a match to TRBD2. Germline V lookup: CDR1 LGHNT, CDR2 FRNRAP. The trim removed 3 bases at V and 1 base at J, leaving 18 bases unmatched. This CDR3 region has 21 residues. Here the CDR3 reads CASGFAPPKTSGSWVQETQYF. The sequenced part of the CDR3 DNA is TGTGCTAGTGGTTTCGCACCTCCCAAGACTAGCGGGAGCTGGGTCCAAGAGACC.

A remark on this clone: The read halts 3 residues ahead of the CDR3 end, with the missing end drawn from the germline J gene. The chain combines TRBV30 with TRBJ1-2, with D uncertain. This CDR3 region has 16 residues. Trimming took off 0 bases at V and 1 base at J, with 15 bases between the two ends. Looked up from germline, CDR1 is GTSNPN and CDR2 is SVGIG (reference sequence). The part of the CDR3 DNA that was read is TGTGCCTGGAGTGTAGCTATTCGTGCGCGTAACTATGGC. It codes for CAWSVAIRARNYG. The whole CDR3 reads CAWSVAIRARNYGYTF.

A remark on this clone: The CDR3 end falls 3 residues outside the read, so it is completed with the germline J gene. This sequence joins TRBV7-3 and TRBJ2-1; 9 bases match TRBD2. V trimming: 5 bases; J trimming: 2 bases; junction bases outside the gene matches: 4. CDR1 SGHTA and CDR2 FQGTGA come from the germline V gene. The CDR3 spans 15 residues. The CDR3 loop reads CASSPLAGAYNEQFF. CDR3 DNA (partial): TGTGCCAGCAGCCCATTAGCGGGGGCCTACAATGAG.

CDR3 amino acids: CASRLTGGNYGYTF. CDR3 DNA, as far as it was read: TGTGCCAGCAGGCTGACAGGGGGCAACTATGGC. The chain recombines TRBV2 with TRBJ1-2, with 10 positions matching TRBD1. With the read ending 3 residues before the CDR3 end, the germline J gene is used to fill in that end. This CDR3 has 14 residues. Looked up from germline, CDR1 is SNHLY and CDR2 is FYNNEI. V trimming: 6 bases; J trimming: 2 bases; junction bases outside the gene matches: 3.

On this clone: The CDR3 end lies 3 residues beyond the end of the read and is filled in from the germline J gene. This chain joins TRBV18 and TRBJ2-3; D is possibly TRBD2 (5 bases). The germline gives CDR1 KGHSH, CDR2 LQKENI. Deletions cut 2 bases from V and 7 bases from J, with 10 bases between. The CDR3 is 13 residues long. Incomplete CDR3 DNA: TGTGCCAGCTCACCAAGGACTTCAAATACG. Its translation: CASSPRTSNT. In full, the CDR3 reads CASSPRTSNTQYF.

Points on this clone: Sequencing ends 3 residues short of the CDR3 end; the germline J gene provides the rest. This chain uses TRBV19 with TRBJ2-4; 12 bases match TRBD2. V lost 1 base and J lost 6; bases outside the gene matches: 4. The CDR3 has 16 amino acids. The germline gives CDR1 LNHDA, CDR2 SQIVND (reference sequence). This CDR3 is CASSIGTSGIANIQYF. The sequenced CDR3 bases are TGTGCCAGTAGTATAGGGACTAGCGGGATCGCAAACATT.

About this clone itself: Sequencing ends 3 residues short of the CDR3 end; the germline J gene provides the rest. The genes are TRBV5-1 and TRBJ2-3; D possibly corresponds to TRBD2 (5 bases). Germline CDR1 and CDR2: SGHRS and YFSETQ. V lost 2 bases and J lost 4, with 20 bases in between. The CDR3 consists of 17 residues. CDR3 DNA (partial): TGCGCCAGCAGCTTAGAGGGCCGGCCCGCGCTACCAGATACG. It yields the protein CASSLEGRPALPDT. The CDR3 as a whole reads CASSLEGRPALPDTQYF.

A note on this clone: The CDR3 end lies 3 residues beyond the end of the read and is filled in from the germline J gene. The chain combines TRBV5-8 with TRBJ1-1; D ambiguous. The germline V gene has CDR1 SGHTS and CDR2 YDEGEE. The CDR3 covers 12 residues. The CDR3 DNA, read in part, is TGTGCCAGCAGCCTTTGGTCCTCCCGG. Encoded protein: CASSLWSSR. The whole CDR3 reads CASSLWSSRAFF.

On this clone: The sequence runs out 3 residues before the end of the CDR3; the remainder is reconstructed from the germline J gene. This sequence joins TRBV6-1 and TRBJ1-1; D is ambiguous. The CDR3 has 15 amino acids. The germline CDR1 and CDR2 sequences are MNHNS and SASEGT. The CDR3 loop is CASSEALAPPYEAFF. CDR3 DNA, as far as it was read: TGTGCCAGCAGTGAAGCGCTTGCACCCCCCTACGAG.

Concerning this clone: Germline and junction disagree at one end, which may indicate a read error. The CDR3 end is not reached by the read, which stops 3 residues before it; the germline J gene fills it in. The rearrangement uses TRBV4-2 and TRBJ1-4, with D possibly matching TRBD1 (6 bases). Germline loops: CDR1 LGHNA, CDR2 YNFKEQ. This CDR3 is built from 14 residues. The CDR3 DNA, read in part, is TGCGCCAGCAGCCAAGGTCAGGGGAATGAAAAA. Its translation is CASSQGQGNEK. The whole CDR3 is CASSQGQGNEKLFF.

The part of the CDR3 DNA that was read is TGCAGCGTTGGAGGCGGCGCCGGGGAG. It specifies CSVGGGAGE. The entire CDR3 is CSVGGGAGELFF. The chain employs TRBV29-1 and TRBJ2-2; D remains ambiguous. With the read ending 3 residues before the CDR3 end, the germline J gene is used to fill in that end. The CDR3 is made up of 12 amino acids. The germline V gene encodes CDR1 SQVTM and CDR2 ANQGSEA. V was clipped by 4 bases and J by 6 bases, with 9 bases between them.

Note on this clone: The read terminates 3 residues ahead of where the CDR3 ends, so the germline J gene completes it. The J gene is TRBJ2-2, the V gene TRBV20-1; 9 nucleotides match TRBD1. The CDR3 covers 15 residues. CDR1 DFQATT and CDR2 SNEGSKA come from the germline V gene (reference sequence). The ends lost 0 bases at V and 4 bases at J; junction bases unmatched: 3. The sequenced CDR3 bases are TGCAGTGCTAGAGAAAACAGGGGGCCCACCGGGGAG. Its protein is CSARENRGPTGE. The whole CDR3 protein is CSARENRGPTGELFF.

In regard to this clone: The read falls 3 residues short of the CDR3 end, and the missing part is taken from the germline J gene. The gene calls are TRBV19 and TRBJ2-1; maybe TRBD1 (6 bases). The CDR3 extends over 15 amino acids. Per the germline V gene, CDR1 is LNHDA and CDR2 is SQIVND (reference sequence). Trimming removed 3 bases at V and 6 bases at J, with 15 bases between. The CDR3 sequence is CASSMGAPRVNEQFF. The CDR3 DNA, read in part, is TGTGCCAGTAGTATGGGGGCCCCCCGGGTCAATGAG.

About this clone itself: Read coverage stops 3 residues before the CDR3 terminus; the germline J gene supplies the remainder. The V and J genes are TRBV11-2 and TRBJ2-1, with a weak D call TRBD1 (6 bases). There are 15 residues in the CDR3. V was clipped by 4 bases and J by 0 bases, with 10 bases between them. Per germline, CDR1 SGHAT and CDR2 FQNNGV. The sequenced part of the CDR3 DNA is TGTGCCAGCAGCTACCAGACAGGCTCCTACAATGAG. Encoded protein: CASSYQTGSYNE. The whole CDR3 reads CASSYQTGSYNEQFF. The full variable domain, its missing parts supplied by reference TRBV11-2 and TRBJ2-1, is EAGVAQSPRYKIIEKRQSVAFWCNPISGHATLYWYQQILGQGPKLLIQFQNNGVVDDSQLPKDRFSAERLKGVDSTLKIQPAKLEDSAVYLCASSYQTGSYNEQFFGPGTRLTVL.

Concerning this clone: The read stops 3 residues short of the end of the CDR3; the missing end is completed from the germline J gene. V gene TRBV10-1 combines with J gene TRBJ2-7; possibly TRBD1 for D (7 bases). Trimming stripped 5 bases from V and 3 bases from J, with 14 bases between. CDR1 and CDR2 from the germline V gene are WNHNN and SYGVQD (reference sequence). The CDR3 runs to 14 residues. The sequenced part of the CDR3 DNA is TGCGCCAGCAGTCCGGCAGGGGGAGGCTACGAG. It yields the protein CASSPAGGGYE. The full-length CDR3 reads as CASSPAGGGYEQYF.

Concerning this clone itself: The missing CDR3 end, 3 residues past where the read stops, is filled in from the germline J gene. This sequence joins TRBV6-1 and TRBJ1-4, with a tentative D call TRBD1 (5 bases). Germline V gene data show CDR1 as MNHNS and CDR2 as SASEGT. V shed 4 bases and J shed 7 bases, with 16 bases lying between them. The CDR3 is 15 amino acids. The CDR3 sequence: CASSVGGPNAEKLFF. Incomplete CDR3 DNA: TGTGCCAGCAGTGTGGGGGGACCGAATGCTGAAAAA.